Below, 5 T cell receptor beta chains from the same sample are listed, as sequenced in a study of T cell responses to AZD1222 COVID-19 vaccine. TCRdb's table, derived via immunoSEQ multiplex PCR, lists solely in-frame clones and lacks some. The table shows roughly 130,000 clones, with around 90% occurring only once. Sequencing was performed on peripheral blood, taken on day 0 of AZD1222 vaccination. All receptors come from an adult in good health.

The chain employs TRBV24-1 and TRBJ2-7; D is perhaps TRBD1 (5 bases). Germline assignment: CDR1 KGHDR and CDR2 SFDVKD. Trimming took 0 bases from V and 4 from J, leaving 6 bases between them. This CDR3 region has 13 residues. The CDR3 region is CATSDLTGYEQYF. For the CDR3, the DNA is TGTGCCACCAGTGATTTGACAGGATACGAGCAGTACTTC.

The rearrangement uses TRBV3-1 (or the pseudogene TRBV3-2) and TRBJ2-7; D may be TRBD2 (6 bases). The CDR3 runs to 14 residues. Trimming cost V 4 bases and J 7 bases, with 17 bases left between them. Germline-derived CDR1 and CDR2 are LGHDT and YNNKEL (reference sequence). The CDR3 DNA sequence: TGTGCCAGCAGCCTCAGAGCCGGGGGAAGAGAGCAGTACTTC. This codes for CASSLRAGGREQYF.

This clone occurred a few times. The J gene is TRBJ1-6, the V gene TRBV28; D remains ambiguous. This CDR3 comprises 15 residues. Trimming took 4 bases from V and 4 from J, leaving 11 bases between them. Germline V gene data show CDR1 as MDHEN and CDR2 as SYDVKM. This CDR3 reads CASSSPQEYNSPLHF. The CDR3, as DNA: TGTGCCAGCAGTTCCCCCCAGGAATATAATTCACCCCTCCACTTT.

CDR3 sequence: CASSLPGQVGEGYTF. CDR3 bases: TGTGCCAGCAGCTTGCCGGGACAGGTTGGAGAGGGCTACACCTTC. V and J are TRBV5-4 and TRBJ1-2, with TRBD1 matching 8 bases. This CDR3 is 15 amino acids long. Germline values: CDR1 SGHNT, CDR2 YYREEE (reference sequence). After removal of 1 base from V and 8 bases from J, the junction contained 10 bases not matched to a gene.

CDR3 region: CSAIPTSGGAQYF. In nucleotides, the CDR3 is TGCAGCGCCATCCCAACTAGCGGGGGGGCCCAGTACTTC. The chain combines TRBV29-1 with TRBJ2-5; 13 bases align to TRBD2. Trimming took 7 bases from V and 9 from J; bases not matched to a gene: 8. In germline, CDR1 is SQVTM, CDR2 ANQGSEA. The CDR3 runs to 13 residues.